This entry lists 27 T cell receptor beta chains sequenced from one sample in a study of blood T cell repertoires in COVID-19. Profiled with immunoSEQ multiplex PCR; TCRdb holds only in-frame clones, not every one. Among 70,000 or so clones, 70% to 90% were seen once, and the ten largest hold roughly 3.6%. The sample taken for sequencing was peripheral blood. These receptors were obtained from a man in his 70s with active COVID-19.

V gene TRBV11-3 combines with J gene TRBJ2-3; 9 positions agree with TRBD1. Germline lookup yields CDR1 SGHNT and CDR2 YENEEA. The V and J ends lost 4 bases and 4 bases, in that order; junction bases with no gene match: 9. The CDR3 has 16 amino acids. The CDR3 DNA follows: TGTGCCAGCAGCTCAGGACAGGGGTTTCCTGCAGATACGCAGTATTTT. It is translated as CASSSGQGFPADTQYF.

A single count supports this clone. V usage is TRBV11-2 and J usage is TRBJ1-3; D unresolved. CDR3 length equals 16 residues. CDR1 is SGHAT and CDR2 is FQNNGV in the germline V gene. Trimming removed 1 base at V and 9 bases at J, with 19 bases between. CDR3 amino acids: CASSLAPRSPGVTIYF. In DNA form, the CDR3 reads TGTGCCAGCAGCTTAGCTCCCCGGAGCCCCGGAGTCACCATATATTTT.

The V call is TRBV28, the J call TRBJ2-3; 12 positions agree with TRBD2. Unmatched junction bases numbered 10, after V lost 7 bases and J lost 5 bases. Germline CDR1 reads MDHEN; CDR2 reads SYDVKM. This CDR3 contains 16 residues. The CDR3, as DNA: TGTGCCAGCAAACCTAGCGGGAGGGCCTTGGTAGATACGCAGTATTTT. Amino acids: CASKPSGRALVDTQYF.

The V gene is TRBV7-2, the J gene TRBJ2-2; possible D gene TRBD2, 6 bases. Germline lookup yields CDR1 SGHTA and CDR2 FQGNSA. V lost 4 bases and J 6 bases, leaving 12 bases between the germline ends. This CDR3 is 14 amino acids long. CDR3 DNA: TGTGCCAGCAGCTCCCAGGGAGGTGCCGGGGAGCTGTTTTTT. Its protein product is CASSSQGGAGELFF.

The sample holds one count of this clone. The rearrangement uses TRBV4-2 and TRBJ2-3, with 11 bases that match TRBD1. Germline CDR1 is LGHNA and CDR2 is YNFKEQ. The CDR3 runs 16 residues. Germline trimming cut 1 base from V and 3 bases from J; bases unmatched to any gene: 3. CDR3 in amino acids: CASSQVGDRGTDTQYF. In nucleotides, the CDR3 is TGTGCCAGCAGCCAAGTGGGGGACAGGGGGACAGATACGCAGTATTTT.

This chain uses TRBV6-1 with TRBJ2-1; 9 bases are a match to TRBD2. The V and J ends lost 0 bases and 7 bases, in that order; junction bases with no gene match: 4. The CDR3 loop spans 15 amino acids. CDR1 is MNHNS, CDR2 SASEGT, per germline. CDR3 DNA sequence: TGTGCCAGCAGTGAAGCGTGGGCGGGAGGGAATGAGCAGTTCTTC. Translated, it gives CASSEAWAGGNEQFF.

V is TRBV30 and J is TRBJ1-4, with D tentatively TRBD1 (5 bases). This CDR3 comprises 12 residues. V gave up 1 base and J gave up 10 bases, with 10 bases separating them. Germline V gene sequence: CDR1 GTSNPN, CDR2 SVGIG (reference sequence). The CDR3 nucleotides read TGTGCCTGGAGTGGCCCCCAGGGAAAACTGTTTTTT. Residues: CAWSGPQGKLFF.

The chain employs TRBV7-3 and TRBJ2-1, with D perhaps TRBD1 (5 bases). With 5 bases removed from V and 4 bases from J, the gap between germline ends came to 15 bases. CDR3 length equals 15 residues. The germline gives CDR1 SGHTA, CDR2 FQGTGA. CDR3 nucleotides: TGTGCCAGCAGCCCCACTAATGGGGCTTACAATGAGCAGTTCTTC. Its translation is CASSPTNGAYNEQFF.

The chain employs TRBV18 and TRBJ1-5; 7 nucleotides line up with TRBD1. The CDR3 runs to 16 residues. The trim removed 3 bases at V and 3 bases at J, leaving 8 bases unmatched. Germline CDR1 is KGHSH and CDR2 is LQKENI. The CDR3 reads CASSPRQGGNNQPQHF. CDR3 nucleotide sequence: TGTGCCAGCTCACCGCGACAGGGTGGTAACAATCAGCCCCAGCATTTT. The full variable domain, in which reference TRBV18 and TRBJ1-5 provide the parts outside the CDR3, is NAGVMQNPRHLVRRRGQEARLRCSPMKGHSHVYWYRQLPEEGLKFMVYLQKENIIDESGMPKERFSAEFPKEGPSILRIQQVVRGDSAAYFCASSPRQGGNNQPQHFGDGTRLSIL.

The CDR3 sequence: CASSSGQPYGYTF. CDR3 DNA: TGTGCCAGCAGCTCAGGACAGCCCTATGGCTACACCTTC. The chain links TRBV5-6 to TRBJ1-2, with D tentatively TRBD1 (6 bases). This CDR3 comprises 13 residues. The V gene lost 3 bases and the J gene lost 4 bases, with 10 bases spanning the gap. Germline V gene data show CDR1 as SGHDT and CDR2 as YYEEEE.

The sample holds one count of this clone. This CDR3 is also generated by other DNA sequences in the sample. The genes are TRBV9 and TRBJ2-2, with D perhaps TRBD2 (5 bases). The CDR3 extends over 13 amino acids. Per the germline V gene, CDR1 is SGDLS and CDR2 is YYNGEE. V gave up 2 bases and J gave up 5 bases, with 7 bases separating them. The DNA of the CDR3 is TGTGCCAGCAGCGTTGGGGAGACCGGGGAGCTGTTTTTT. This encodes CASSVGETGELFF.

In its sample, this clone was seen a few times. V is TRBV5-4 and J is TRBJ1-1; 10 bases fit TRBD1. The CDR3 is 15 residues long. Germline lookup yields CDR1 SGHNT and CDR2 YYREEE (reference sequence). V trimming: 4 bases; J trimming: 3 bases; junction bases outside the gene matches: 6. The CDR3, as DNA: TGTGCCAGCAGCCCGGGACAGGGGACTTACACTGAAGCTTTCTTT. Residues: CASSPGQGTYTEAFF.

The chain is built from TRBV27 and TRBJ2-2; no reliable D call. V was cut by 6 bases and J by 6 bases, with 11 bases left in between. CDR1 and CDR2 from the germline V gene are MNHEY and SMNVEV (reference sequence). The CDR3 length is 13 residues. The DNA for the CDR3 is TGTGCCAGCAGCCCCTCCCGGGCCGGGGAGCTGTTTTTT. This codes for CASSPSRAGELFF.

This rearrangement joins TRBV19 to TRBJ2-2, with 9 bases that match TRBD2. This CDR3 has 14 residues. V trimming: 8 bases; J trimming: 5 bases; junction bases outside the gene matches: 6. In germline, CDR1 is LNHDA, CDR2 SQIVND (reference sequence). The CDR3 region is CASLRREGTGELFF. In DNA, the CDR3 is TGTGCCAGTCTCAGGCGGGAGGGAACCGGGGAGCTGTTTTTT.

The sample holds a few counts of this clone. This chain joins TRBV30 and TRBJ1-4; 9 bases match TRBD1. After removal of 7 bases from V and 8 bases from J, the junction contained 11 bases not matched to a gene. Germline V lookup: CDR1 GTSNPN, CDR2 SVGIG (reference sequence). This CDR3 contains 14 residues. The CDR3 sequence is CASKEQGAYEKLFF. For the CDR3, the DNA is TGTGCCTCCAAAGAACAGGGGGCCTACGAAAAACTGTTTTTT.

The J gene is TRBJ2-2, the V gene TRBV29-1; 9 bases align to TRBD2. V was clipped by 6 bases and J by 3 bases; unmatched bases: 11. The CDR3 consists of 16 residues. Germline CDR1 is SQVTM and CDR2 is ANQGSEA. CDR3 in amino acids: CSVPRGLAGDTGELFF. In DNA, the CDR3 is TGCAGCGTCCCCCGGGGGTTAGCGGGGGACACCGGGGAGCTGTTTTTT.

This chain connects TRBV6-5 to TRBJ1-2, with 10 nucleotides matching TRBD1. The CDR3 spans 15 residues. V lost 5 bases to trimming and J lost 4 bases; unmatched junction nucleotides: 7. Germline V gene data show CDR1 as MNHEY and CDR2 as SVGAGI. CDR3 region: CASSPRQGAGYGYTF. CDR3 DNA: TGTGCCAGCAGTCCACGACAGGGGGCCGGCTATGGCTACACCTTC.

By sample share, this clone is medium-sized (0.01 to 0.1%). Here the CDR3 DNA reads TGTGCCGGCGGAGGAAACTATGGCTACACCTTC. Translated: CAGGGNYGYTF. The chain joins TRBV19 to TRBJ1-2; D is uncertain. This CDR3 has 11 amino acids. Germline V lookup: CDR1 LNHDA, CDR2 SQIVND (reference sequence). V lost 11 bases to trimming and J lost 2 bases, with 9 bases between them.

This clone occurred once. The chain couples TRBV7-3 to TRBJ2-1, with 9 bases that match TRBD2. This CDR3 has 15 amino acids. Germline V gives CDR1 SGHTA, CDR2 FQGTGA. The J segment lost 3 bases and the V segment lost 3 bases, leaving 3 bases of the junction unmatched. CDR3 loop: CASSFGLASYNEQFF. DNA for the CDR3: TGTGCCAGCAGCTTCGGACTAGCGAGCTACAATGAGCAGTTCTTC.

V is TRBV6-6 and J is TRBJ2-1; D is possibly TRBD2 (6 bases). This CDR3 comprises 13 residues. Trimming removed 8 bases from V and 12 bases from J, with 20 bases in between. The germline gives CDR1 MNHNY, CDR2 SVGAGI (reference sequence). CDR3 bases: TGTGCCAGCCGGAGGGGTCTAGGGTTGGGGCAGTTCTTC. This codes for CASRRGLGLGQFF.

The genes are TRBV4-2 and TRBJ2-6; 7 bases are a match to TRBD2. CDR1 LGHNA and CDR2 YNFKEQ come from the germline V gene. The CDR3 is 16 residues long. The V and J ends lost 1 base and 3 bases, in that order; junction bases with no gene match: 3. CDR3 sequence: CASSQVGRGGANVLTF. The CDR3 bases are TGTGCCAGCAGCCAAGTGGGGAGGGGTGGGGCCAACGTCCTGACTTTC.

The CDR3 DNA follows: TGTGCCAGCAGCTTAACCCCGGGACTAGCGGCCCCCGGGGCCAACGTCCTGACTTTC. This translates into CASSLTPGLAAPGANVLTF. This chain connects TRBV7-3 to TRBJ2-6; 11 bases are shared with TRBD2. The junction had 8 bases not matched to a gene; V was cut back by 0 bases and J by 4 bases. The CDR3 consists of 19 residues. Germline assignment: CDR1 SGHTA and CDR2 FQGTGA.

This rearrangement joins TRBV6-5 to TRBJ1-4, with unresolved D. The CDR3 sequence is 15 residues long. V gave up 8 bases and J gave up 8 bases, with 21 bases separating them. The germline CDR1 and CDR2 sequences are MNHEY and SVGAGI. The CDR3 DNA sequence: TGTGCCAGCTCCACGCGGGCACCCCAGGAGGAAAAACTGTTTTTT. This gives the protein CASSTRAPQEEKLFF.

The rearrangement links TRBV7-9 to TRBJ2-4; TRBD2 matches 10 bases. Germline V CDR1 and CDR2: SEHNR, FQNEAQ (reference sequence). Trimming at V came to 4 bases and at J to 5 bases, leaving 2 bases not matched to a gene. There are 14 residues in the CDR3. For the CDR3, the DNA is TGTGCCAGCAGCTCAGCGGGGGGGCAAAACATTCAGTACTTC. Its translation: CASSSAGGQNIQYF.

The chain carries TRBV4-1 and TRBJ2-2; 7 bases agree with TRBD2. The CDR3 has 16 residues. Germline V CDR1 and CDR2: MGHRA, YSYEKL. Unmatched junction bases numbered 1, after V lost 0 bases and J lost 0 bases. DNA for the CDR3: TGCGCCAGCAGCCAAGAGGCGGGGGCGAACACCGGGGAGCTGTTTTTT. It is translated as CASSQEAGANTGELFF.

The chain has TRBV18 and TRBJ2-7, with 7 positions matching TRBD1. Germline V gene sequence: CDR1 KGHSH, CDR2 LQKENI. The CDR3 spans 14 residues. V trimming: 1 base; J trimming: 3 bases; junction bases outside the gene matches: 3. Here the CDR3 DNA reads TGTGCCAGCTCACCACAGGGGGCTGGCTACGAGCAGTACTTC. As protein: CASSPQGAGYEQYF.

CDR3 sequence (DNA): TGTGCCAGCAGTGTCAACGAGGGGGGGTGGGCCACCGGGGAGCTGTTTTTT. This sequence encodes CASSVNEGGWATGELFF. V is TRBV6-1 and J is TRBJ2-2; possibly TRBD2 for D (7 bases). Trimming pared 4 bases from V and 4 bases from J, leaving 19 bases between. This CDR3 region has 17 residues. Germline-derived CDR1 and CDR2 are MNHNS and SASEGT.